The clone carrying this TCR beta chain came up many times. Its antigen is undetermined. TCRdb re-called the 5' RACE reads through MiXCR, storing one row per CDR3 protein. The sample shows 30,000 to 45,000 distinct CDR3 sequences, approximately 3% of them seen only once. The sample originates from a study of CD8 T cells in ankylosing spondylitis. Study outcomes and limitations: Blood from ankylosing spondylitis patients appeared to carry a characteristic roughly eight-variant TCR beta motif. There was reportedly significant enrichment of clones that were disease-linked in matched ankylosing spondylitis synovial fluid.

CDR3 length: 17 amino acids. CDR1 SGDLS and CDR2 YYNGEE come from the germline V gene. The V gene lost 3 bases and the J gene lost 4 bases, with 19 bases spanning the gap. The clonotype originates from a male donor with ankylosing spondylitis or in good health (not recorded which). The sample taken for sequencing was blood, either unsorted or a sorted T cell fraction (not recorded which). This chain uses TRBV9 with TRBJ1-4; D not resolved. CDR3 residues: CASSGGPEPAGNEKLFF. The CDR3 nucleotides read TGTGCCAGCAGCGGGGGTCCGGAGCCGGCGGGTAATGAAAAACTGTTTTTT.